This T cell receptor (beta chain) originates from a study of human T cells and chemical hapten exposure. Study details: Variation in per-sample TCR yields came mainly from small pooled library volume differences.

Trimming shortened V by 1 base and J by 7 bases, and 5 bases separated the two germline ends. The CDR3 runs to 12 residues. In germline, CDR1 is SGHRS, CDR2 YFSETQ. There are many counts of this clonotype. No antigen is known for it. Study observations and caveats: Relative to control repertoires, expanded TCRs gave rise to significantly more large CDR3 similarity clusters.

Specified time point: patch test 2, 6 weeks after DPC sensitization. Treatment of the sample: therapeutic diphenylcyclopropenone sensitization with weekly scalp DPC. Extraction yielded total RNA from whole blood (unfractionated). How the authors handled the data: TCRs per sample had a median of 95,638 and ranged from roughly 20,000 to 700,000. TCRdb independently ran MiXCR on the RACE reads; one entry per CDR3 protein. The V and J calls follow TCRdb's processing rather than the paper's. The sample has tens of thousands of distinct CDR3 sequences; around 3% are singletons. This receptor was obtained from a man aged 40-55 years with alopecia areata. Some clones in this sample may be carry-over from other donors' samples. This specimen was whole blood, taken in connection with sensitization to the hapten diphenylcyclopropenone (DPC). V gene TRBV5-1 combines with J gene TRBJ1-4; D unresolved. The CDR3 coding sequence is TGCGCCAGCAGCTTGTCGTTTGAAAAACTGTTTTTT. Residues: CASSLSFEKLFF.